This TCR beta chain was retrieved from a study of regulatory T cells in long-lasting Graves disease. TCR beta libraries were built with iRepertoire HTBI primers and Arm-PCR of CDR3 regions. TCRdb ran MiXCR on the multiplex PCR reads and lists one entry per CDR3 protein. The table shows about 440,000 distinct CDR3 sequences, with around 17% occurring only once. Ten or more counts support this clonotype. Its antigen is unknown. Study-level points and caveats: Comparison showed that persistent patients shared more public clonotypes (about 2,600) than new patients (approximately 870). Investigators studied peripheral blood only, not thyroid tissue. Preferential use of TRBV28, TRBJ1-2 and TRBJ2-5 was seen in persistent disease.

V gave up 4 bases and J gave up 4 bases, with 1 base separating them. This CDR3 is built from 10 residues. Per the germline V gene, CDR1 is SNHLY and CDR2 is FYNNEI. This sample's time point: newly diagnosed GD, antithyroid drugs for less than 3 months. PBMC-extracted RNA yielded the TCR library. As collected, the peripheral blood samples measured about 9.2 milliliters each and went into EDTA tubes. These same records also appear under a second study, on T cells in Graves' hyperthyroidism and ophthalmopathy.

The chain links TRBV2 to TRBJ1-1; D remains ambiguous. The source material was peripheral blood mononuclear cells (PBMCs), sampled at new diagnosis, from a patient treated with antithyroid drugs. The clonotype comes from a woman younger than 35 with Graves disease. The CDR3 spells CASSVTEAFF. CDR3 sequence (DNA): TGTGCCAGCAGTGTCACTGAAGCTTTCTTT.